These 3 T cell receptor beta chains came from one sample sequenced in a study of T cell repertoires in cytomegalovirus infection (dated by TCRdb to the late 2010s). The treatment or condition tag for this specimen amounts to: in vitro stimulation with specific CMV peptide epitopes to enrich CMV-specific T cells. The run used an Illumina HiSeq 1500. TCRdb's own reprocessing of the public reads used fastp at Q25 and MiXCR and kept productive beta chains. Each CDR3 protein gets just one entry, which takes the most common genes and DNA from the rows behind it. This sample holds about half a million distinct CDR3 sequences; roughly a third were observed only once. Of the sample, roughly 17% is held by the ten largest clones. For these receptors, no antigen is known. This material consisted of cultured PBMCs, taken from culture after CMV antigen stimulation. All receptors come from a human donor in good health (CMV status not recorded). Some clones in this sample may be carry-over from other donors' samples.

This clonotype was seen a handful of times. This sequence joins TRBV11-1 and TRBJ1-5, with no clear D. The germline V gene encodes CDR1 SGHAT and CDR2 FQDESV (reference sequence). CDR3 length equals 14 residues. Trimming left V 6 bases short and J 3 bases short, with 12 bases between. CDR3 in amino acids: CASRPVPFNQPQHF. CDR3 in DNA: TGTGCCAGCAGGCCCGTGCCTTTCAATCAGCCCCAGCATTTT.

This clonotype has a count of ten or more. The J gene is TRBJ2-7, the V gene TRBV7-2, with D unclear. The germline CDR1 and CDR2 sequences are SGHTA and FQGNSA. This CDR3 spans 13 amino acids. The V and J ends lost 3 bases and 6 bases respectively, with 12 bases between them. The CDR3: CASSLFPKGEQYV. CDR3 in DNA: TGTGCCAGCAGCTTGTTCCCAAAGGGCGAGCAGTACGTC.

The genes are TRBV24-1 and TRBJ2-1; TRBD2 matches at 13 bases. V trimming: 6 bases; J trimming: 8 bases; junction bases outside the gene matches: 6. Germline CDR1 reads KGHDR; CDR2 reads SFDVKD. The CDR3 spans 15 residues. This chain's CDR3 is CATSKLAGGPHEQFF. CDR3 coding DNA: TGTGCCACCAGTAAACTAGCGGGAGGGCCTCATGAGCAGTTCTTC.